One sample yielded the 25 T cell receptor beta chains listed below, sequenced in a study of T cell responses to AZD1222 COVID-19 vaccine. Assay: immunoSEQ multiplex PCR; the TCRdb copy retains only in-frame clones and omits some. The data show 160,000 or so clones, with roughly 90% seen just once and over 1.2% held by the top ten. The material sequenced was peripheral blood, taken 28 days after the second AZD1222 dose. Receptors were obtained from an adult who received the AZD1222 COVID-19 vaccine.

The genes are TRBV10-3 and TRBJ1-1; the D gene is possibly TRBD1 (5 bases). The CDR3 has 15 residues. Trimming took 0 bases from V and 10 from J, leaving 18 bases between them. The V gene's germline CDR1 is ENHRY and CDR2 SYGVKD. CDR3 nucleotides: TGTGCCATCAGTGAGTCCCTGGGGCAGGGCGCTGGAGCTTTCTTT. Its protein product is CAISESLGQGAGAFF.

V and J are TRBV6-1 and TRBJ2-3; 11 bases agree with TRBD2. Germline V CDR1 and CDR2: MNHNS, SASEGT. J gave up 4 bases and V 0 bases, and 9 bases lay outside the gene matches. CDR3 size: 18 residues. The DNA of the CDR3 is TGTGCCAGCAGTGAAGCCAGGGCTAGCGGGGGGCCAGCAGATACGCAGTATTTT. This codes for CASSEARASGGPADTQYF.

This sequence joins TRBV11-2 and TRBJ2-3; perhaps D is TRBD1 or TRBD2 (5 bases each). CDR3 size: 14 residues. Germline assignment: CDR1 SGHAT and CDR2 FQNNGV. V lost 6 bases, J lost 1 base, and 11 bases lay in between. This chain's CDR3 is CASRNRDGTDTQYF. The CDR3 DNA reads as TGTGCCAGCAGAAACCGGGACGGCACAGATACGCAGTATTTT.

The chain has TRBV5-1 and TRBJ1-2; D is possibly TRBD1 (5 bases). The germline gives CDR1 SGHRS, CDR2 YFSETQ. This CDR3 has 14 amino acids. V dropped 0 bases and J dropped 6 bases, with 12 bases sitting between them. The CDR3 nucleotides read TGCGCCAGCAGCTTGGCCGGAGTGGGGGATGGCTACACCTTC. Residues: CASSLAGVGDGYTF.

The gene calls are TRBV29-1 and TRBJ2-7, with TRBD1 matching 10 bases. The CDR3 is made up of 13 amino acids. Germline-derived CDR1 and CDR2 are SQVTM and ANQGSEA. The V segment lost 8 bases and the J segment 2 bases; nucleotides outside the gene matches: 6. The DNA of the CDR3 is TGCAGCTCCCGGACAGGGGGAACCTACGAGCAGTACTTC. Amino acids: CSSRTGGTYEQYF.

The chain is built from TRBV9 and TRBJ2-3, with 13 positions matching TRBD2. This CDR3 contains 22 residues. CDR1 and CDR2 (germline): SGDLS, YYNGEE. V shed 0 bases and J 2 bases; nucleotides not matched to a gene: 18. This chain's CDR3 is CASSVGPLTGTSGKYTTDTQYF. CDR3 in DNA: TGTGCCAGCAGCGTAGGCCCCCTCACCGGGACTAGCGGGAAGTACACCACAGATACGCAGTATTTT.

V usage is TRBV2 and J usage is TRBJ2-7; 7 bases align to TRBD1. Germline V gene data show CDR1 as SNHLY and CDR2 as FYNNEI. This CDR3 is 14 amino acids long. Trimming cost V 3 bases and J 3 bases; bases outside gene matches: 5. The CDR3 DNA sequence: TGTGCCAGCAGTGACCGGGACAGCAGCTACGAGCAGTACTTC. It specifies CASSDRDSSYEQYF.

This clone was seen a single time. V and J are TRBV10-3 and TRBJ1-2, with D unresolved. This CDR3 is 10 amino acids long. Trimming cost V 10 bases and J 8 bases, with 11 bases left between them. In germline, CDR1 is ENHRY, CDR2 SYGVKD. CDR3 coding DNA: TGTGCCAGCTCCGACGGGGGCTACACCTTC. It codes for CASSDGGYTF.

The V and J genes are TRBV28 and TRBJ1-1; D is unresolved. Deletions cut 3 bases from V and 2 bases from J, with 13 bases between. This CDR3 region has 15 residues. The V gene's germline CDR1 is MDHEN and CDR2 SYDVKM. Written as DNA, the CDR3 is TGTGCCAGCAGTTTCCCCGGAAGCTCTAACACTGAAGCTTTCTTT. Protein: CASSFPGSSNTEAFF.

This rearrangement joins TRBV2 to TRBJ2-5, with 8 bases lining up with TRBD1. The V gene end was trimmed by 8 bases and the J gene end by 1 base; junction bases not matched to a gene: 3. The CDR3 spans 13 residues. Per the germline V gene, CDR1 is SNHLY and CDR2 is FYNNEI. The CDR3 here is CASGDRGQETQYF. CDR3 DNA: TGTGCCAGCGGAGACAGGGGCCAAGAGACCCAGTACTTC.

The J gene is TRBJ1-6, the V gene TRBV7-6; D is ambiguous. The CDR3 is made up of 13 amino acids. Trimming took off 0 bases at V and 7 bases at J, with 4 bases between the two ends. Per the germline V gene, CDR1 is SGHVS and CDR2 is FNYEAQ. As DNA, the CDR3 is TGTGCCAGCAGCTTAGCGGACAATTCACCCCTCCACTTT. As protein: CASSLADNSPLHF.

The chain uses TRBV10-2 and TRBJ2-7; 7 bases line up with TRBD1. V shed 5 bases, J shed 2 bases, and the junction held 6 bases outside the gene matches. This CDR3 contains 14 residues. Looked up from germline, CDR1 is WSHSY and CDR2 is SAAADI. The chain's CDR3 is CASSLGQPPYEQYF. DNA of the CDR3: TGCGCCAGCAGTTTGGGACAGCCCCCCTACGAGCAGTACTTC.

The chain carries TRBV6-6 and TRBJ2-2; 8 bases match TRBD1. J lost 6 bases, V lost 5 bases, and 8 bases had no gene match. The germline V gene encodes CDR1 MNHNY and CDR2 SVGAGI (reference sequence). The CDR3 spans 15 residues. CDR3 loop: CASSLDRGRAGELFF. The CDR3 bases are TGTGCCAGCAGTCTCGACAGGGGTCGAGCCGGGGAGCTGTTTTTT.

The chain has TRBV27 and TRBJ2-7; D may be TRBD2 (6 bases). The V gene lost 3 bases and the J gene lost 1 base, with 10 bases spanning the gap. Germline V gene data show CDR1 as MNHEY and CDR2 as SMNVEV (reference sequence). The CDR3 runs to 14 residues. CDR3 sequence: CASSFTGESYEQYF. The CDR3 region has the DNA TGTGCCAGCAGTTTTACGGGGGAGTCCTACGAGCAGTACTTC.

The rearrangement joins TRBV5-5 to TRBJ2-2; TRBD1 is a possible D gene (6 bases). This CDR3 has 13 residues. Trimming shortened V by 2 bases and J by 6 bases, and 8 bases separated the two germline ends. Germline V gives CDR1 SGHKS, CDR2 YYEKEE (reference sequence). In DNA form, the CDR3 reads TGTGCCAGCAGCTTCACAGGGCCCGGGGAGCTGTTTTTT. Encoded protein: CASSFTGPGELFF.

The chain carries TRBV7-9 and TRBJ2-3; weak D call: TRBD1 (6 bases). Per the germline V gene, CDR1 is SEHNR and CDR2 is FQNEAQ (reference sequence). V was cut by 4 bases and J by 5 bases, with 7 bases left in between. The length of the CDR3 is 12 residues. CDR3 protein: CASSSGEDTQYF. DNA for the CDR3: TGTGCCAGCAGCTCAGGGGAAGATACGCAGTATTTT.

J is TRBJ2-2 and V is TRBV5-1; a weak D match, TRBD2 (5 bases). The ends were cut back, 0 bases at V and 0 bases at J, with 9 bases in the middle. Germline CDR1 and CDR2: SGHRS and YFSETQ. The CDR3 spans 16 residues. The CDR3 protein is CASSLVQRTNTGELFF. CDR3 coding DNA: TGCGCCAGCAGCTTGGTCCAGCGGACGAACACCGGGGAGCTGTTTTTT.

This clone occurred a few times. The chain recombines TRBV5-1 with TRBJ1-2; a possible D gene is TRBD1 (5 bases). This CDR3 has 13 residues. Trimming left V 7 bases short and J 5 bases short, with 15 bases between. Germline V gives CDR1 SGHRS, CDR2 YFSETQ. The CDR3 nucleotides are TGCGCCAGCGCCGGAATCGGGGGGTATGGCTACACCTTC. Translation gives CASAGIGGYGYTF.

The chain couples TRBV16 to TRBJ1-4; 10 bases are a match to TRBD1. In germline, CDR1 is KGHSY, CDR2 FQNENV. The V gene end was trimmed by 3 bases and the J gene end by 3 bases; junction bases not matched to a gene: 10. The CDR3 extends over 18 amino acids. Written as DNA, the CDR3 is TGTGCCAGCAGCCACTCCCGGGACAGGGGAAAAGCTAATGAAAAACTGTTTTTT. It is translated as CASSHSRDRGKANEKLFF.

The chain carries TRBV7-3 and TRBJ2-1, with D perhaps matching TRBD2 (6 bases). This CDR3 contains 15 residues. V lost 2 bases and J 2 bases, leaving 10 bases between the germline ends. Germline CDR1 reads SGHTA; CDR2 reads FQGTGA. For the CDR3, the DNA is TGTGCCAGCAGCTTACTGGCGGGAACCTACAATGAGCAGTTCTTC. Its protein is CASSLLAGTYNEQFF.

The chain couples TRBV7-3 to TRBJ2-1; the match to TRBD1 covers 9 bases. With V trimmed by 5 bases and J by 10 bases, 6 bases remained unmatched. CDR1 is SGHTA, CDR2 FQGTGA, per germline. CDR3 length: 13 residues. The CDR3 loop reads CASSIGTGREQFF. As DNA, the CDR3 is TGTGCCAGCAGCATTGGGACAGGGAGGGAGCAGTTCTTC. The variable domain in full, with the rest retrieved from reference TRBV7-3 and TRBJ2-1, is GAGVSQTPSNKVTEKGKYVELRCDPISGHTALYWYRQSLGQGPEFLIYFQGTGAADDSGLPNDRFFAVRPEGSVSTLKIQRTERGDSAVYLCASSIGTGREQFFGPGTRLTVL.

The V call is TRBV5-1, the J call TRBJ1-6; D is ambiguous. CDR1 is SGHRS, CDR2 YFSETQ, per germline. This CDR3 has 15 residues. The V end lost 3 bases, the J end lost 5 bases, and 12 bases lay between the germline ends. In DNA, the CDR3 is TGCGCCAGCAGCTCTTCCGACGTTAATAATTCACCCCTCCACTTT. Protein: CASSSSDVNNSPLHF.

This chain links TRBV27 with TRBJ2-2; either TRBD1 or TRBD2 may supply D (5 bases each). The CDR3 covers 15 residues. Per the germline V gene, CDR1 is MNHEY and CDR2 is SMNVEV (reference sequence). Between the trimmed V and J ends, which lost 5 bases and 8 bases, there was a span of 18 bases. The CDR3 loop is CASSPRDLNAGELFF. CDR3 DNA: TGTGCCAGCAGTCCCCGGGACCTCAATGCTGGGGAGCTGTTTTTT.

The chain couples TRBV6-5 to TRBJ2-7; 8 bases are shared with TRBD2. Trimming took 6 bases from V and 3 from J; bases not matched to a gene: 7. The length of the CDR3 is 14 residues. Germline V gives CDR1 MNHEY, CDR2 SVGAGI. CDR3 DNA: TGTGCCAGCAGGGGGAGCGGGGGCCTCTACGAGCAGTACTTC. It encodes CASRGSGGLYEQYF.

The chain uses TRBV6-5 and TRBJ2-4; 9 bases are a match to TRBD1. The CDR3 has 12 residues. Looked up from germline, CDR1 is MNHEY and CDR2 is SVGAGI. After removal of 6 bases from V and 6 bases from J, the junction contained 0 bases not matched to a gene. The CDR3 nucleotides read TGTGCCAGCAGGACAGGGGGAAACATTCAGTACTTC. It is translated as CASRTGGNIQYF.